The present entry profiles one T cell receptor beta chain with its context. This sample is drawn from a study of blood T cell repertoires in COVID-19. Study-wide background: T cells, B-cell-depleted T cells, or PBMCs supplied cDNA or gDNA.

The length of the CDR3 is 14 residues. The germline gives CDR1 MDHEN, CDR2 SYDVKM. Trimming cost V 8 bases and J 8 bases, with 21 bases left between them. As processed by the authors: Nucleated cell counts were estimated from reference gene primer amplification. The protocol was immunoSEQ multiplex PCR, while the TCRdb copy is restricted to in-frame clones and leaves out a portion. That table supplies the V and J calls and clone size; D and trimming were determined from the DNA. The sample contains roughly 380,000 clones, approximately 84% of which appear only once. Sequencing input: PBMCs or T cells enriched from blood (not recorded which). The clonotype was recovered from a woman in her 30s who had recovered from COVID-19. The rearrangement uses TRBV28 and TRBJ1-1, with a weak D call TRBD1 (5 bases). CDR3 region: CASYAVSGVGEAFF. CDR3 DNA sequence: TGTGCCAGCTACGCGGTTTCGGGGGTAGGGGAAGCTTTCTTT.